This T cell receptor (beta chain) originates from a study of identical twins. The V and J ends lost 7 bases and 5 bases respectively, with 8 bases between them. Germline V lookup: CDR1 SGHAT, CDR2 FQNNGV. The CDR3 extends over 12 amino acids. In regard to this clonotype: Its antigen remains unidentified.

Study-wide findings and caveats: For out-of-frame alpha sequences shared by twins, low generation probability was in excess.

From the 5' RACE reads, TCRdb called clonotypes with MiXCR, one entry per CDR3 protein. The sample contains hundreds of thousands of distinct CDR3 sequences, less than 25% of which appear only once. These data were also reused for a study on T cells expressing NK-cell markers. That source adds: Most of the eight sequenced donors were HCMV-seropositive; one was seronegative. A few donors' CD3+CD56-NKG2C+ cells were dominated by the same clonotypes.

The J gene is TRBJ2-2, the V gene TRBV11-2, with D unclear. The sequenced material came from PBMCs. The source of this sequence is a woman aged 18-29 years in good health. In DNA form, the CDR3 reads TGTGCCAGCACTGTTGGAACCGGGGAGCTGTTTTTT. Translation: CASTVGTGELFF.